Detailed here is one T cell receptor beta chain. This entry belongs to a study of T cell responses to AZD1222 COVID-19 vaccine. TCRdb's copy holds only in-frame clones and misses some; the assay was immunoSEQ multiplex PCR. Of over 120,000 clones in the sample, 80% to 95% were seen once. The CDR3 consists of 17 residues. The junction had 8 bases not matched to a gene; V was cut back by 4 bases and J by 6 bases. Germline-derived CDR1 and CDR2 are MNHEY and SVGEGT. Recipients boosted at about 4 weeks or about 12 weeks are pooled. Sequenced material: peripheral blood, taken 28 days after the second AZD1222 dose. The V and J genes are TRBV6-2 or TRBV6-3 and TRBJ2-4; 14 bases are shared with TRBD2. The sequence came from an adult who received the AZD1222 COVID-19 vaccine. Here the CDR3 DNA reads TGTGCCAGCAGTTGGGGACTAGCGGGAGAATTTGGAAACATTCAGTACTTC. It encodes CASSWGLAGEFGNIQYF.